One T cell receptor beta chain is described in this entry. The target of this receptor is not known. There are no base qualities to consult, and no much larger clone falls within one base. This sample is part of a study of CDR3 diversity in severe acne (dated by TCRdb to the late 2010s). CDR3 length: 14 amino acids, cysteine to phenylalanine. Of the read, only the CDR3 DNA is kept; its 42 bases are in frame from base 1. V loses 1 base of germline sequence and J loses 1 base, and the interval between the two ends is 8 bases. CDR1 and CDR2, per the germline V gene, are SGDLS and YYNGEE. Library generation was performed with PCR. Sequenced on an Illumina HiSeq 2000. TCRdb handled the public reads itself, with Q25 trimming in fastp and clone calling in MiXCR, and kept productive beta chains. Rows are combined by CDR3 protein, so each entry shows the most common genes and DNA. This sample is represented by approximately 77,000 distinct CDR3 sequences; 49% of them were singletons. Clones ranked in the top ten supply more than 9% of the sample.

Source material: blood. The rearranged chain carries TRBV9 and TRBJ1-1; TRBD1 is a possible D gene, resting on 5 matching bases. The sequence was collected from a male donor with severe acne vulgaris. The DNA sequence follows: TGTGCCAGCAGCGTAATTGGGGGGAACACTGAAGCTTTCTTT. Its protein is CASSVIGGNTEAFF.